This T cell receptor (beta chain) was profiled in a study of shared clonotypes between healthy human individuals. Background on the study: The composition of the donors was a couple of women and a few men aged 18 to 49.

Germline CDR1 and CDR2: MDHEN and SYDVKM. Between the trimmed V and J ends, which lost 2 bases and 0 bases, there was a span of 11 bases. The CDR3 is made up of 16 amino acids. An assay was performed, and its level was deep. Clones were read by immunoSEQ multiplex PCR, and TCRdb kept only the in-frame ones, dropping some. The table lists more than 2,000,000 clones, around nine tenths of them singletons. What was sequenced was naive CD4+ T cells sorted from blood. Subset of the sample: CD45RA+ positively selected. The sequence was collected from a man between 18 and 35 years old in good health. This chain uses TRBV28 with TRBJ1-5; no reliable D call. The CDR3 nucleotides are TGTGCCAGCAGTTTACTGCGGGTTGATAGCAATCAGCCCCAGCATTTT. Translating gives CASSLLRVDSNQPQHF.